These 29 T cell receptor beta chains were all obtained from the same sample, sequenced in a study of Graves' ophthalmopathy and Graves' hyperthyroidism. TCR beta CDR3 amplification used RNA transcripts. HTBI primers primed a first-round RT-PCR, and a second-round multiplex PCR followed. TCRdb re-called the multiplex PCR reads with MiXCR, one entry per CDR3 protein. The sample shows approximately 45,000 distinct CDR3 sequences, under 55% of them seen only once. Material: peripheral blood. The receptors were sampled from an adult man with Graves' ophthalmopathy.

By sample share, this clonotype is medium-sized (0.01 to 0.1%). V gene TRBV24-1 combines with J gene TRBJ2-3, with D perhaps matching TRBD1 (6 bases). V was cut by 2 bases and J by 3 bases, with 8 bases left in between. Looked up from germline, CDR1 is KGHDR and CDR2 is SFDVKD. This CDR3 spans 14 amino acids. CDR3 in amino acids: CATSDWQGTDTQYF. In DNA, the CDR3 is TGTGCCACCAGTGATTGGCAGGGGACAGATACGCAGTATTTT.

Of note for this clonotype: The conserved closing phenylalanine or tryptophan is absent in this CDR3, likely reflecting a read error. It is unclear where the CDR3 begins or ends on the DNA, so no DNA is shown, and the CDR3 is as TCRdb lists it. The chain carries TRBV12-3 or TRBV12-4 and TRBJ2-3; the table calls TRBD1, which could not be checked here. The CDR3 is 9 residues long, ends included. The CDR3 loop is CASSPGGSY.

The chain couples TRBV29-1 to TRBJ1-2, with D unclear. Trimming left V 4 bases short and J 5 bases short, with 11 bases between. Germline loops: CDR1 SQVTM, CDR2 ANQGSEA. This CDR3 comprises 12 residues. The CDR3 protein is CSVVRFGYGYTF. The CDR3 DNA reads TGCAGCGTTGTGAGGTTCGGGTATGGCTACACCTTC.

This clonotype was counted many times. The chain couples TRBV5-4 to TRBJ1-1; TRBD1 agrees at 8 bases. Germline loops: CDR1 SGHNT, CDR2 YYREEE (reference sequence). Trimming cost V 4 bases and J 4 bases; bases outside gene matches: 9. The CDR3 extends over 15 amino acids. The CDR3 DNA is TGTGCCAGCAGCGAAAACAGGGGGACGGTCACTGAAGCTTTCTTT. It is translated as CASSENRGTVTEAFF.

The chain joins TRBV6-4 to TRBJ2-7; a possible D gene is TRBD2 (5 bases). Germline CDR1 and CDR2: MRHNA and SNTAGT. With 3 bases removed from V and 7 bases from J, the gap between germline ends came to 19 bases. The CDR3 consists of 15 residues. CDR3 region: CASSENGENTGEQYF. The CDR3 nucleotides are TGTGCCAGCAGTGAGAATGGGGAGAACACCGGGGAGCAGTACTTC.

This CDR3 reads CASSFSGTFYEQYF. The CDR3 DNA reads as TGTGCCAGCAGCTTTAGCGGAACCTTCTACGAGCAGTACTTC. The V call is TRBV7-8, the J call TRBJ2-7, with a possible D match to TRBD2 (6 bases). The V end lost 3 bases, the J end lost 3 bases, and 12 bases lay between the germline ends. The CDR3 length is 14 residues. The germline gives CDR1 SGHVS, CDR2 FQNEAQ.

Notes on this clonotype: One base away lies a much larger clone, so this may be a sequencing read error. V is TRBV19 and J is TRBJ2-1; 7 bases map to TRBD1. Germline V gene sequence: CDR1 LNHDA, CDR2 SQIVND (reference sequence). V lost 6 bases, J lost 5 bases, and 19 bases stayed unmatched. The CDR3 covers 18 residues. The DNA of the CDR3 is TGTGCCAGTAGGATCCGCGGTGCCGCCTGGGACAGTCACAATGAGCAGTTCTTC. It encodes CASRIRGAAWDSHNEQFF.

In this sample, this clonotype turned up many times. The chain is built from TRBV19 and TRBJ1-1; D is perhaps TRBD1 (5 bases). Trimming removed 6 bases at V and 2 bases at J, with 19 bases between. Germline V gene data show CDR1 as LNHDA and CDR2 as SQIVND (reference sequence). This CDR3 region has 16 residues. The CDR3 spells CASSDRARQTNTEAFF. Written as DNA, the CDR3 is TGTGCCAGTAGCGATAGGGCACGACAGACTAACACTGAAGCTTTCTTT. Based on the CDR3 plus reference TRBV19 and TRBJ1-1, the full variable domain is DGGITQSPKYLFRKEGQNVTLSCEQNLNHDAMYWYRQDPGQGLRLIYYSQIVNDFQKGDIAEGYSVSREKKESFPLTVTSAQKNPTAFYLCASSDRARQTNTEAFFGQGTRLTVV.

This clonotype was counted at least ten times. The gene calls are TRBV5-1 and TRBJ1-6; tentatively, D is TRBD1 (5 bases). This CDR3 is built from 15 residues. Germline assignment: CDR1 SGHRS and CDR2 YFSETQ. Trimming stripped 2 bases from V and 8 bases from J, with 14 bases between. CDR3 residues: CASSLTTENYSPLHF. Written as DNA, the CDR3 is TGCGCCAGCAGCTTAACGACAGAGAATTATTCACCCCTCCACTTT.

Within the sample, this clonotype is medium-sized. The V call is TRBV2, the J call TRBJ1-6; D is ambiguous. Trimming took off 4 bases at V and 11 bases at J, with 9 bases between the two ends. The germline gives CDR1 SNHLY, CDR2 FYNNEI. The CDR3 spans 12 residues. CDR3 bases: TGTGCCAGCAGTGCGGTCACCCCACCCCTCCACTTT. Its protein is CASSAVTPPLHF.

This clonotype was found many times. The chain couples TRBV6-2 or TRBV6-3 to TRBJ2-1; D not certain. This CDR3 is built from 14 residues. Germline assignment: CDR1 MNHEY and CDR2 SVGEGT. The V end lost 2 bases, the J end lost 7 bases, and 12 bases lay between the germline ends. Written as DNA, the CDR3 is TGTGCCAGCAGTTACGGCGGCTCTTATAATGAGCAGTTCTTC. Translation: CASSYGGSYNEQFF.

This clonotype was recorded at least ten times. CDR3: CASREQGAMNTEAFF. The CDR3 bases are TGTGCCAGTAGAGAACAGGGGGCCATGAACACTGAAGCTTTCTTT. The chain uses TRBV19 and TRBJ1-1; TRBD1 matches at 9 bases. V lost 6 bases to trimming and J lost 0 bases; unmatched junction nucleotides: 5. The CDR3 is 15 residues long. Germline CDR1 reads LNHDA; CDR2 reads SQIVND (reference sequence).

This clonotype has a count of ten or more. This rearrangement joins TRBV19 to TRBJ2-2; D is tentatively TRBD1 or TRBD2 (5 bases each). The CDR3 extends over 13 amino acids. V lost 10 bases and J 3 bases, leaving 12 bases between the germline ends. Per germline, CDR1 LNHDA and CDR2 SQIVND (reference sequence). This chain's CDR3 is CATSEGYTGELFF. CDR3 DNA: TGTGCCACCTCCGAGGGGTACACCGGGGAGCTGTTTTTT.

This clonotype was recorded many times. The rearrangement joins TRBV5-8 to TRBJ1-1; D possibly corresponds to TRBD1 (5 bases). Germline V CDR1 and CDR2: SGHTS, YDEGEE. The CDR3 has 15 residues. V was clipped by 5 bases and J by 3 bases, with 17 bases between them. CDR3 in DNA: TGTGCCAGCAGTTACTTACGGGGGGGGGACACTGAAGCTTTCTTT. This gives the protein CASSYLRGGDTEAFF.

This clonotype appeared many times. This rearrangement joins TRBV5-1 to TRBJ1-4; weak D call: TRBD1 (5 bases). Germline-derived CDR1 and CDR2 are SGHRS and YFSETQ. Deletions cut 4 bases from V and 7 bases from J, with 17 bases between. The CDR3 is 15 amino acids. The chain's CDR3 is CASSTRPGGSEKLFF. CDR3 bases: TGCGCCAGCAGCACCAGACCCGGGGGGAGTGAAAAACTGTTTTTT.

This clonotype was detected many times. The chain uses TRBV6-1 and TRBJ2-3, with 8 bases that match TRBD1. This CDR3 has 15 amino acids. Germline-derived CDR1 and CDR2 are MNHNS and SASEGT. V lost 5 bases and J lost 2; bases outside the gene matches: 6. The CDR3 here is CASSQWTGTTDTQYF. The CDR3 bases are TGTGCCAGCAGTCAATGGACAGGGACCACAGATACGCAGTATTTT.

This clonotype was recorded at least ten times. The chain recombines TRBV20-1 with TRBJ1-2; D not resolved. V was pared by 0 bases and J by 4 bases, with 12 bases between. From germline, CDR1 is DFQATT and CDR2 SNEGSKA (reference sequence). This CDR3 is 14 amino acids long. The CDR3 DNA is TGCAGTGCTAGAGACCTCGAATCCGCCTATGGCTACACCTTC. The encoded protein is CSARDLESAYGYTF.

The rearrangement uses TRBV7-2 and TRBJ1-1; TRBD1 aligns across 8 bases. V gave up 5 bases and J gave up 4 bases; unmatched junction bases: 6. The CDR3 consists of 14 residues. Germline CDR1 reads SGHTA; CDR2 reads FQGNSA. In DNA form, the CDR3 reads TGTGCCAGCAGCCCCACCGACAGGGGCACTGAAGCTTTCTTT. Its protein product is CASSPTDRGTEAFF.

This clonotype has just a few counts. The V call is TRBV19, the J call TRBJ2-1; TRBD1 matches 7 bases. The CDR3 is made up of 12 amino acids. The trim removed 6 bases at V and 9 bases at J, leaving 5 bases unmatched. Germline assignment: CDR1 LNHDA and CDR2 SQIVND (reference sequence). CDR3 coding DNA: TGTGCCAGTAGCAATACAGGGGCTGAGCAGTTCTTC. Its translation is CASSNTGAEQFF. Full variable domain (missing parts from reference TRBV19 and TRBJ2-1): DGGITQSPKYLFRKEGQNVTLSCEQNLNHDAMYWYRQDPGQGLRLIYYSQIVNDFQKGDIAEGYSVSREKKESFPLTVTSAQKNPTAFYLCASSNTGAEQFFGPGTRLTVL.

The rearrangement joins TRBV11-2 to TRBJ2-1; tentatively, D is TRBD2 (6 bases). The V end was cut by 6 bases, the J end by 8 bases, with 17 bases between. The CDR3 extends over 14 amino acids. Per germline, CDR1 SGHAT and CDR2 FQNNGV. CDR3 sequence reads: CASSDSGSGYEQFF. In DNA form, the CDR3 reads TGTGCCAGCAGTGATAGTGGTAGCGGCTATGAGCAGTTCTTC.

In this sample, this clonotype turned up once. The rearrangement uses TRBV10-1 and TRBJ2-7; 8 bases are a match to TRBD1. CDR1 is WNHNN and CDR2 is SYGVQD in the germline V gene (reference sequence). The CDR3 has 15 amino acids. J lost 2 bases, V lost 0 bases, and 3 bases had no gene match. CDR3 in amino acids: CASSESGQVTYEQYF. The CDR3 DNA reads TGCGCCAGCAGTGAGTCGGGACAGGTAACCTACGAGCAGTACTTC.

The rearrangement joins TRBV14 to TRBJ2-1, with D maybe TRBD1 (6 bases). Trimming removed 6 bases at V and 4 bases at J, with 16 bases between. CDR1 SGHDN and CDR2 FVKESK come from the germline V gene. CDR3 length: 15 residues. This chain's CDR3 is CASRLRGGAYNEQFF. As DNA, the CDR3 is TGTGCCAGCAGGCTCCGAGGGGGAGCATACAATGAGCAGTTCTTC. Complete variable domain (other parts from reference TRBV14 and TRBJ2-1): EAGVTQFPSHSVIEKGQTVTLRCDPISGHDNLYWYRRVMGKEIKFLLHFVKESKQDESGMPNNRFLAERTGGTYSTLKVQPAELEDSGVYFCASRLRGGAYNEQFFGPGTRLTVL.

This clonotype was picked up many times. V gene TRBV6-1 combines with J gene TRBJ1-6; no firm D call. In germline, CDR1 is MNHNS, CDR2 SASEGT. Trimming took off 2 bases at V and 14 bases at J, with 10 bases between the two ends. The CDR3 consists of 12 residues. The DNA for the CDR3 is TGTGCCAGCAGTGAAAACCGGCCCGCCCTCCACTTT. Translation: CASSENRPALHF.

With respect to this clonotype: Mismatch with germline at one junction end may stem from a read error. The rearrangement links TRBV19 to TRBJ2-5; D possibly matches TRBD1 or TRBD2 (5 bases each). Germline CDR1 reads LNHDA; CDR2 reads SQIVND (reference sequence). The CDR3 loop spans 19 amino acids. The DNA of the CDR3 is TGTGCCAGTAGTTCCCACCTGCCCATAGCGAGAGCTATGGGGGAGATCCAGTACTTC. As protein: CASSSHLPIARAMGEIQYF.

The V call is TRBV5-1, the J call TRBJ2-5; D is perhaps TRBD1 (5 bases). This CDR3 has 15 amino acids. In germline, CDR1 is SGHRS, CDR2 YFSETQ. Trimming removed 5 bases from V and 9 bases from J, with 23 bases in between. The chain's CDR3 is CASRKGSQGNQPQYF. In DNA, the CDR3 is TGCGCCAGCAGGAAGGGATCGCAGGGCAATCAGCCCCAGTACTTC.

This sequence joins TRBV15 and TRBJ2-1; 7 bases are shared with TRBD1. CDR3 length: 16 amino acids. Germline CDR1 LNHNV, CDR2 YYDKDF (reference sequence). The junction had 11 bases not matched to a gene; V was cut back by 2 bases and J by 7 bases. The CDR3 nucleotides read TGTGCCACCAGCAGAAGAAAAGACAGGGCTTATAATGAGCAGTTCTTC. Translating gives CATSRRKDRAYNEQFF.

This clonotype was observed at least ten times. CDR3 residues: CASSGGLAGVYEQYF. The CDR3 DNA sequence: TGTGCCAGCAGCGGGGGACTAGCGGGAGTATACGAGCAGTACTTC. This chain links TRBV9 with TRBJ2-7; 14 bases agree with TRBD2. The CDR3 is 15 residues long. The germline V gene encodes CDR1 SGDLS and CDR2 YYNGEE. Trimming cost V 3 bases and J 4 bases; bases outside gene matches: 3.

The chain joins TRBV20-1 to TRBJ2-3; the match to TRBD1 covers 9 bases. The CDR3 contains 15 residues. Trimming removed 3 bases from V and 2 bases from J; junction bases left unmatched: 6. Germline CDR1 reads DFQATT; CDR2 reads SNEGSKA (reference sequence). The DNA for the CDR3 is TGCAGTGCTAGGGGGGACAGGGAAAACACAGATACGCAGTATTTT. As protein: CSARGDRENTDTQYF.

The chain uses TRBV25-1 and TRBJ2-3; D remains ambiguous. Germline lookup yields CDR1 MGHDK and CDR2 SYGVNS. There are 11 residues in the CDR3. The V end lost 4 bases, the J end lost 5 bases, and 4 bases lay between the germline ends. The CDR3 protein is CASSAVDTQYF. The CDR3 bases are TGTGCCAGCAGTGCAGTAGATACGCAGTATTTT.